Listed below are T cell receptor beta chains from one sample, sequenced in a study of memory CD8 T cells in hepatitis C reinfection. Sequenced by immunoSEQ multiplex PCR; TCRdb stores in-frame clones only, minus some. The sample contains 35,000 to 55,000 clones, roughly 88% of which appear only once. The sequenced sample consisted of naive CD8+ T cells sorted from blood. The receptors were gathered from a man between 18 and 35 years old with hepatitis C virus infection. CDR3s include the opening cysteine and the closing phenylalanine or tryptophan. D genes are given only for firm matches.

d_call cdr3_length v_call cdr3_aa
NA 14 TRBV27 CASSLFGGGNEQYF
NA 12 TRBV27 CASGDTEETQYF
TRBD2 18 TRBV4-3 CASSAGTSGGANMDTQYF
NA 15 TRBV18 CASSPGASSTDTQYF
TRBD1 13 TRBV4-1 CASSQEGANGYTF
TRBD2 14 TRBV7-3 CASSPGTSGYEQYF
NA 13 TRBV19 CASSISVRYEQYF
NA 12 TRBV25-1 CASSDSNSPLHF
TRBD1 17 TRBV28 CASSFRDRGSGANVLTF
TRBD1 13 TRBV5-4 CASSSGTVYEQYF
TRBD2 15 TRBV19 CASSELAGATYEQYF
NA 13 TRBV6-5 CASSYQGNQPQHF
TRBD1 13 TRBV27 CASRYRGNTEAFF
NA 18 TRBV21-1 CASSKGQGKFPTNEKLFF
TRBD2 14 TRBV11-2 CASRLAGASNEQFF
TRBD2 16 TRBV27 CASSLTTAGEYNEQFF
NA 16 TRBV7-6 CASSSSPRFSGNTIYF
TRBD1 15 TRBV27 CASSLSGQINSPLHF
NA 14 TRBV19 CASSMSAASYEQYF
TRBD2 18 TRBV6-1 CASSDRTSGRESSYEQYF
NA 13 TRBV14 CASSHMNTGELFF
TRBD2 17 TRBV7-9 CASSLGGGSGGAGELFF
NA 16 TRBV5-1 CASSLAVAGISYEQYF
NA 20 TRBV15 CATSRDQVVGRDTREDEQYF
TRBD2 17 TRBV13 CASRPGLAGGLYNEQFF
TRBD2 16 TRBV5-1 CASSLVWPSGNNEQFF
TRBD1 14 TRBV6-1 CASSEVTGGQPQHF
NA 15 TRBV6-6 CASSYSEGLAGELFF
NA 13 TRBV10-2 CASQGQSTDTQYF
NA 15 TRBV15 CATSPDYKSYNEQFF
TRBD1 14 TRBV2 CASRGQGINYGYTF
TRBD2 16 TRBV5-5 CASSPGTRVLERELFF
NA 15 TRBV13 CASSPSAGGQETQYF
TRBD2 17 TRBV5-1 CASSLVGSGRPFETQYF
TRBD1 16 TRBV10-3 CAISEEGASSYNEQFF
TRBD1 15 TRBV9 CASSADGTGSLEQYF
NA 13 TRBV4-3 CASSPVMNTEAFF
NA 16 TRBV6-6 CASSYHSGGTNEKLFF
TRBD1 19 TRBV2 CASSDQYRGKSSGDQPQHF
TRBD1 16 TRBV27 CASSPGQGVSNQPQHF
NA 14 TRBV7-8 CASSFYASADTQYF
NA 16 TRBV4-1 CASSPVGGGIQETQYF
NA 17 TRBV28 CATLPVGLLSRKETQYF
TRBD1 14 TRBV9 CASSAQGTAPGQFF
TRBD2 17 TRBV4-1 CASSPGGLAGANNEQFF
NA 16 TRBV4-1 CASSQDPPATNEKLFF
NA 12 TRBV6-4 CASSEGVNEQFF
NA 16 TRBV4-1 CASSQPLYGQDYGYTF
NA 15 TRBV4-1 CASRSNDFALDGYTF
NA 16 TRBV4-3 CASSQGRGPMNTEAFF
TRBD1 14 TRBV29-1 CSAITGQGIHEQYF
TRBD1 15 TRBV7-9 CASSPDRGVGAEAFF
TRBD1 16 TRBV5-1 CASSLVGGSLGTEAFF
NA 14 TRBV6-5 CASSYSRETDTQYF
TRBD1 14 TRBV30 CAWRLGQGGQPQHF